These 6 T cell receptor beta chains share one sample of origin, sequenced in a study of cytomegalovirus exposure and HLA in healthy donors. TCRdb's table, derived via immunoSEQ multiplex PCR, lists solely in-frame clones and lacks some. The sample consists of some 350,000 clones, about nine tenths of them appearing once. Sequencing was performed on PBMCs. These receptors originate from a woman in her thirties in good health and CMV-seropositive.

J is TRBJ2-1 and V is TRBV11-3, with 7 bases identical to TRBD1. CDR1 SGHNT and CDR2 YENEEA come from the germline V gene. This CDR3 is 16 amino acids long. The V and J ends lost 2 bases and 2 bases, in that order; junction bases with no gene match: 6. The CDR3 loop is CASSLFRDRPYNEQFF. CDR3 sequence (DNA): TGTGCCAGCAGCTTATTCCGGGACAGACCCTACAATGAGCAGTTCTTC. Drawing the rest from reference TRBV11-3 and TRBJ2-1, the complete variable domain is EAGVVQSPRYKIIEKKQPVAFWCNPISGHNTLYWYLQNLGQGPELLIRYENEEAVDDSQLPKDRFSAERLKGVDSTLKIQPAELGDSAVYLCASSLFRDRPYNEQFFGPGTRLTVL.

The genes are TRBV4-2 and TRBJ2-7, with 9 positions matching TRBD2. The CDR3 covers 17 residues. Germline V gene lookup returns CDR1 LGHNA and CDR2 YNFKEQ. After removal of 0 bases from V and 6 bases from J, the junction contained 12 bases not matched to a gene. DNA for the CDR3: TGTGCCAGCAGCCAAGATGGGGATAGCGGGGGACGAGTCGAGCAGTACTTC. This gives the protein CASSQDGDSGGRVEQYF.

The chain is built from TRBV7-2 and TRBJ1-1; 10 bases fit TRBD1. The CDR3 is 15 amino acids. The V segment lost 5 bases and the J segment 5 bases; nucleotides outside the gene matches: 8. Germline-derived CDR1 and CDR2 are SGHTA and FQGNSA. The CDR3 reads CASSTRQGARTEAFF. CDR3 DNA sequence: TGTGCCAGCAGCACGCGACAGGGGGCGCGGACTGAAGCTTTCTTT.

This clone has a single count. This rearrangement joins TRBV5-4 to TRBJ2-2; perhaps D is TRBD1 or TRBD2 (6 bases each). The V gene's germline CDR1 is SGHNT and CDR2 YYREEE (reference sequence). The V end was cut by 2 bases, the J end by 4 bases, with 15 bases between. The CDR3 totals 16 residues. CDR3 sequence: CASSFGLGGSTGELFF. In DNA, the CDR3 is TGTGCCAGCAGCTTCGGTCTAGGGGGGAGCACCGGGGAGCTGTTTTTT.

This rearrangement joins TRBV5-1 to TRBJ2-3, with D possibly being TRBD2 (6 bases). Germline loops: CDR1 SGHRS, CDR2 YFSETQ. There are 15 residues in the CDR3. Trimming removed 0 bases at V and 0 bases at J, with 8 bases between. CDR3 nucleotides: TGCGCCAGCAGCTTGGGGGAGGCCAGCACAGATACGCAGTATTTT. Translated: CASSLGEASTDTQYF. Drawing the rest from reference TRBV5-1 and TRBJ2-3, the complete variable domain is KAGVTQTPRYLIKTRGQQVTLSCSPISGHRSVSWYQQTPGQGLQFLFEYFSETQRNKGNFPGRFSGRQFSNSRSEMNVSTLELGDSALYLCASSLGEASTDTQYFGPGTRLTVL.

The CDR3 spells CASSRDRASNYGYTF. CDR3 in DNA: TGTGCCAGCTCAAGGGACAGGGCATCTAACTATGGCTACACCTTC. The V call is TRBV18, the J call TRBJ1-2, with TRBD1 matching over 9 bases. The CDR3 covers 15 residues. The V gene's germline CDR1 is KGHSH and CDR2 LQKENI. The ends lost 5 bases at V and 0 bases at J; junction bases unmatched: 4.